The following is a T cell receptor beta chain sequence with its context. Germline lookup yields CDR1 MDHEN and CDR2 SYDVKM. The CDR3 is 14 residues long. V was cut by 6 bases and J by 2 bases, with 11 bases left in between. Enrollment of patients from Seattle took place during active infection, with longitudinal follow-up. Here immunoSEQ multiplex PCR was the method, and the copy in TCRdb shows in-frame clones only, minus some. The sample lists around 330,000 clones, about 91% occurring once. This record belongs to a study of blood T cell repertoires in COVID-19. About the study: Samples representing acute and convalescent COVID-19 were sourced from the United States, Italy and Spain.

Sequencing input: peripheral blood. The sequence came from a woman aged 25 to 45 with COVID-19, enrolled during active disease. The V call is TRBV28, the J call TRBJ1-3; D is possibly TRBD1 (6 bases). The CDR3 nucleotides read TGTGCCAGCAGCTCTCCAGGGGCTGGAAACACCATATATTTT. Encoded protein: CASSSPGAGNTIYF.